The clone carrying this T cell receptor (beta chain) was recorded only once. Antigen unknown. The data originate from a study of cytomegalovirus exposure and HLA in healthy donors. The primer mix had 60 Vbeta and 13 Jbeta primers. Method: immunoSEQ multiplex PCR; TCRdb's copy keeps in-frame clones and lacks some. The data show around 120,000 clones, less than 85% seen once. The study, taken as a whole, reports: Donor immune exposure was known only as CMV serostatus. Sequencing likely caused a cluster of highly shared sequence variants. Data from an earlier analysis indicated that most TCR beta V segments were productive either about 87% or about 30% of the time. Presence/absence analyses took donor sequencing depth as roughly uniform.

The CDR3 is 14 residues long. The chain employs TRBV21-1 and TRBJ2-1; the D call TRBD1 from the table was never checked on the DNA. TRBV21-1 is a pseudogene. Sequences were obtained from PBMCs. This clonotype was obtained from a man aged 45 to 65 in good health and CMV-seropositive. The CDR3 spells CASSARQGNNEQFF. CDR3 coding DNA: TGTGCCAGCAGCGCCCGACAGGGAAACAATGAGCAGTTCTTC.